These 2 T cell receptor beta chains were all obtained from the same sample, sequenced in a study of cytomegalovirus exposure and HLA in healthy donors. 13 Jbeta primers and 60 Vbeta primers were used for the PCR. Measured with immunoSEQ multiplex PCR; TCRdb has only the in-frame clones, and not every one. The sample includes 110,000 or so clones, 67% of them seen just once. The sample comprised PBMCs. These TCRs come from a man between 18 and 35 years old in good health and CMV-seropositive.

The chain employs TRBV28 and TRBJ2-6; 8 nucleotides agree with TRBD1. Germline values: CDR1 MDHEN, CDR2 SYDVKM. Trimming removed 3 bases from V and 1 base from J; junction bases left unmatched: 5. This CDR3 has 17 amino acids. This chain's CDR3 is CASSLDRAVSGANVLTF. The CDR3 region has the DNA TGTGCCAGCAGTTTGGACAGGGCCGTTTCTGGGGCCAACGTCCTGACTTTC.

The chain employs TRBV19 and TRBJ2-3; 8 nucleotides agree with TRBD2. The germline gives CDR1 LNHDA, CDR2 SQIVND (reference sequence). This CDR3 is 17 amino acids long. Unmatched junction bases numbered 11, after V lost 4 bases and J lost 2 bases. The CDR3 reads CASSTTWVAGTTDTQYF. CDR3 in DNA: TGTGCCAGTAGTACCACCTGGGTAGCGGGGACCACAGATACGCAGTATTTT.